A single sample is the source of the 9 T cell receptor beta chains below, sequenced in a study of blood T cells in healthy people across ages. Through a sample-barcoded 5' primer and a J-beta primer mix, a second PCR was run for roughly 6 to 11 cycles. Via MiXCR, TCRdb re-called the 5' RACE reads, giving one row per CDR3 protein. The data contain 1.5 million to 2 million distinct CDR3 sequences, 30% to 40% of them singletons. Sample: blood. The source of these receptors is a human donor in good health.

The rearrangement links TRBV7-2 to TRBJ2-5; possible D gene TRBD1, 5 bases. The CDR3 runs to 14 residues. Germline loops: CDR1 SGHTA, CDR2 FQGNSA. The V gene lost 4 bases and the J gene lost 4 bases, with 13 bases spanning the gap. DNA for the CDR3: TGTGCCAGCAGCTCCCTGGGGCCGCGAGAGACCCAGTACTTC. This encodes CASSSLGPRETQYF.

V and J are TRBV5-4 and TRBJ2-3; D gene ambiguous. This CDR3 is 15 amino acids long. Trimming shortened V by 1 base and J by 2 bases, and 11 bases separated the two germline ends. Germline CDR1 is SGHNT and CDR2 is YYREEE (reference sequence). The chain's CDR3 is CASSLKRSFTDTQYF. The CDR3 DNA reads TGTGCCAGCAGCTTGAAAAGGTCCTTCACAGATACGCAGTATTTT.

Only a few counts were recorded for this clonotype. This chain uses TRBV28 with TRBJ2-3, with 7 nucleotides matching TRBD2. The V segment lost 0 bases and the J segment 9 bases; nucleotides outside the gene matches: 12. The CDR3 runs 16 residues. Germline V gene sequence: CDR1 MDHEN, CDR2 SYDVKM. The CDR3 here is CASSLWSETSVGTQYF. CDR3 DNA: TGTGCCAGCAGTTTATGGTCCGAAACTAGCGTAGGGACGCAGTATTTT.

This clonotype was seen more than once but under ten times. V gene TRBV4-3 combines with J gene TRBJ1-2; 9 nucleotides agree with TRBD1. CDR1 is LGHNA, CDR2 YSLEER, per germline. This CDR3 contains 17 residues. V trimming: 2 bases; J trimming: 8 bases; junction bases outside the gene matches: 15. The CDR3 protein is CASSQISQGAFVRGYTF. CDR3 DNA sequence: TGCGCCAGCAGCCAAATTTCACAGGGGGCTTTCGTTCGAGGCTACACCTTC.

This rearrangement joins TRBV4-1 to TRBJ2-3, with TRBD2 matching 8 bases. From germline, CDR1 is MGHRA and CDR2 YSYEKL. The J segment lost 0 bases and the V segment lost 1 base, leaving 6 bases of the junction unmatched. CDR3 size: 17 residues. This CDR3 is CASSQVVRGASTDTQYF. The CDR3 DNA is TGCGCCAGCAGCCAAGTTGTGCGGGGGGCGAGCACAGATACGCAGTATTTT.

The chain couples TRBV5-1 to TRBJ1-5; 9 nucleotides match TRBD1. The CDR3 has 16 amino acids. Germline V gene sequence: CDR1 SGHRS, CDR2 YFSETQ. V lost 0 bases, J lost 4 bases, and 5 bases stayed unmatched. This chain's CDR3 is CASSLDGTGLNQPQHF. The CDR3 DNA is TGCGCCAGCAGCTTGGATGGGACAGGGCTAAATCAGCCCCAGCATTTT.

A remark on this clonotype: The junction differs from germline at one of its ends, possibly a read error. The chain is built from TRBV18 and TRBJ2-1; no reliable D call. CDR1 and CDR2 from the germline V gene are KGHSH and LQKENI. The CDR3 runs to 15 residues. The DNA for the CDR3 is TGCGCCAGCAGTCCACTCACCGGCTCCTACAATGAGCAGTTCTTC. Its translation: CASSPLTGSYNEQFF.

This clonotype was picked up a small number of times. The chain is built from TRBV7-2 and TRBJ2-3; no reliable D call. In germline, CDR1 is SGHTA, CDR2 FQGNSA. This CDR3 spans 11 amino acids. V dropped 1 base and J dropped 14 bases, with 10 bases sitting between them. The CDR3, as DNA: TGTGCCAGCAGCTTAGATTACGCTCGGTATTTT. Translated, it gives CASSLDYARYF. Filled out from reference TRBV7-2 and TRBJ2-3, the complete variable domain reads GAGVSQSPSNKVTEKGKDVELRCDPISGHTALYWYRQSLGQGLEFLIYFQGNSAPDKSGLPSDRFSAERTGGSVSTLTIQRTQQEDSAVYLCASSLDYARYFGPGTRLTVL.

The chain has TRBV9 and TRBJ2-7; the match to TRBD1 covers 7 bases. CDR1 is SGDLS, CDR2 YYNGEE, per germline. CDR3 size: 14 residues. Losses at the gene ends were 1 base for V and 2 bases for J; bases not matched to a gene: 3. The CDR3 DNA follows: TGTGCCAGCAGCGTAACAGGGGCTCCCTACGAGCAGTACTTC. Translation gives CASSVTGAPYEQYF.